The 27 T cell receptor beta chains reported below all come from one sample, sequenced in a study of blood T cell repertoires in COVID-19. Assay: immunoSEQ multiplex PCR; the TCRdb copy retains only in-frame clones and omits some. This table has approximately 150,000 clones, 85% appearing once. The sequenced sample was peripheral blood. The origin of the receptors is a woman older than 75 with COVID-19, enrolled during active disease.

The rearrangement joins TRBV29-1 to TRBJ1-4; 9 positions match TRBD1. The CDR3 loop spans 13 amino acids. The J segment lost 8 bases and the V segment lost 7 bases, leaving 8 bases of the junction unmatched. Germline V gene lookup returns CDR1 SQVTM and CDR2 ANQGSEA. CDR3 region: CSGQGGSGEKLFF. CDR3 nucleotides: TGCAGCGGACAGGGGGGATCTGGGGAAAAACTGTTTTTT.

The V and J genes are TRBV4-1 and TRBJ1-2, with TRBD1 matching over 7 bases. Losses at the gene ends were 4 bases for V and 4 bases for J; bases not matched to a gene: 9. This CDR3 is built from 15 residues. CDR1 and CDR2 (germline): MGHRA, YSYEKL. The CDR3 DNA reads as TGCGCCAGCAGCCCACAGGCAGGACAGGTCTATGGCTACACCTTC. As protein: CASSPQAGQVYGYTF.

V and J are TRBV19 and TRBJ2-2; D may be TRBD2 (5 bases). The germline gives CDR1 LNHDA, CDR2 SQIVND (reference sequence). CDR3 length: 16 amino acids. Trimming pared 0 bases from V and 5 bases from J, leaving 13 bases between. The CDR3 here is CASSIEASMGTGELFF. CDR3 coding DNA: TGTGCCAGTAGTATAGAGGCTAGCATGGGAACCGGGGAGCTGTTTTTT.

The chain's CDR3 is CASRKEMNTEAFF. The CDR3 DNA follows: TGTGCCAGCAGAAAGGAGATGAACACTGAAGCTTTCTTT. The chain has TRBV2 and TRBJ1-1; D remains ambiguous. V gave up 6 bases and J gave up 0 bases, with 8 bases separating them. The length of the CDR3 is 13 residues. The germline CDR1 and CDR2 sequences are SNHLY and FYNNEI.

V gene TRBV28 combines with J gene TRBJ1-2; 8 nucleotides match TRBD1. Trimming at V came to 10 bases and at J to 8 bases, leaving 9 bases not matched to a gene. In germline, CDR1 is MDHEN, CDR2 SYDVKM. The CDR3 has 12 residues. In DNA, the CDR3 is TGTGCCATTTCGAGGACAGGGAGGGGCTACACCTTC. As protein: CAISRTGRGYTF.

The chain combines TRBV7-2 with TRBJ2-5; possibly TRBD2 for D (7 bases). CDR1 is SGHTA and CDR2 is FQGNSA in the germline V gene. Between the trimmed V and J ends, which lost 5 bases and 4 bases, there was a span of 11 bases. The CDR3 covers 13 residues. CDR3 DNA sequence: TGTGCCAGCAGCCCGGGGGGCGGAGAGACCCAGTACTTC. Residues: CASSPGGGETQYF.

This sequence joins TRBV15 and TRBJ1-2, with unresolved D. V was pared by 0 bases and J by 5 bases, with 7 bases between. There are 13 residues in the CDR3. Germline lookup yields CDR1 LNHNV and CDR2 YYDKDF (reference sequence). The DNA of the CDR3 is TGTGCCACCAGCAGAGATCTTCAGTATGGCTACACCTTC. It specifies CATSRDLQYGYTF. Full variable domain (outside the CDR3, taken from reference TRBV15 and TRBJ1-2): DAMVIQNPRYQVTQFGKPVTLSCSQTLNHNVMYWYQQKSSQAPKLLFHYYDKDFNNEADTPDNFQSRRPNTSFCFLDIRSPGLGDTAMYLCATSRDLQYGYTFGSGTRLTVV.

Many counts were recorded for this clone. This chain joins TRBV30 and TRBJ1-3, with 11 nucleotides matching TRBD1. The CDR3 is made up of 19 amino acids. Germline CDR1 reads GTSNPN; CDR2 reads SVGIG (reference sequence). The V gene end was trimmed by 1 base and the J gene end by 3 bases; junction bases not matched to a gene: 14. CDR3 sequence (DNA): TGTGCCTGGAGTGGCCCCGGACAGGGGGCCGATGGCGATGGAAACACCATATATTTT. As protein: CAWSGPGQGADGDGNTIYF. Based on the CDR3 plus reference TRBV30 and TRBJ1-3, the full variable domain is SQTIHQWPATLVQPVGSPLSLECTVEGTSNPNLYWYRQAAGRGLQLLFYSVGIGQISSEVPQNLSASRPQDRQFILSSKKLLLSDSGFYLCAWSGPGQGADGDGNTIYFGEGSWLTVV.

In nucleotides, the CDR3 is TGTGCCAGCAGTTTACTCCCCGCCGGAGGTCAACAGCCCCAGCATTTT. Protein: CASSLLPAGGQQPQHF. The chain is built from TRBV28 and TRBJ1-5; D is uncertain. The length of the CDR3 is 16 residues. CDR1 and CDR2 (germline): MDHEN, SYDVKM. V lost 2 bases and J 7 bases, leaving 18 bases between the germline ends.

The chain combines TRBV28 with TRBJ1-5; D possibly corresponds to TRBD1 (5 bases). The germline gives CDR1 MDHEN, CDR2 SYDVKM. Trimming removed 7 bases from V and 6 bases from J, with 10 bases in between. CDR3 length: 12 residues. The CDR3 is CASTQGLQPQHF. CDR3 in DNA: TGTGCCAGCACCCAGGGACTTCAGCCCCAGCATTTT. The whole variable domain, filled in from reference TRBV28 and TRBJ1-5, reads DVKVTQSSRYLVKRTGEKVFLECVQDMDHENMFWYRQDPGLGLRLIYFSYDVKMKEKGDIPEGYSVSREKKERFSLILESASTNQTSMYLCASTQGLQPQHFGDGTRLSIL.

The chain is built from TRBV6-1 and TRBJ1-1; D is uncertain. CDR1 and CDR2 (germline): MNHNS, SASEGT. V was clipped by 1 base and J by 7 bases, with 13 bases between them. The CDR3 is 14 residues long. CDR3 DNA sequence: TGTGCCAGCAGTGAAGGTCCTCTGGGAGGTGAAGCTTTCTTT. Its protein product is CASSEGPLGGEAFF.

CDR3 nucleotide sequence: TGTGCCAGCAGCCAATACACCGGGGAGCTGTTTTTT. This encodes CASSQYTGELFF. V usage is TRBV27 and J usage is TRBJ2-2; D unresolved. The germline V and J ends were trimmed by 6 bases and 3 bases, with 5 bases remaining between them. CDR3 length: 12 amino acids. The germline CDR1 and CDR2 sequences are MNHEY and SMNVEV (reference sequence).

This clone showed up just once. J is TRBJ2-3 and V is TRBV11-3; 9 positions agree with TRBD2. Germline V gives CDR1 SGHNT, CDR2 YENEEA. The CDR3 extends over 15 amino acids. The V and J ends lost 1 base and 2 bases, in that order; junction bases with no gene match: 1. The CDR3: CASSLGGRATDTQYF. Here the CDR3 DNA reads TGTGCCAGCAGCTTAGGCGGGAGGGCCACAGATACGCAGTATTTT. The entire variable domain, with the rest obtained from reference TRBV11-3 and TRBJ2-3, is as follows: EAGVVQSPRYKIIEKKQPVAFWCNPISGHNTLYWYLQNLGQGPELLIRYENEEAVDDSQLPKDRFSAERLKGVDSTLKIQPAELGDSAVYLCASSLGGRATDTQYFGPGTRLTVL.

This clone was seen a few times. The chain recombines TRBV18 with TRBJ2-5; maybe TRBD2 (5 bases). V was cut by 3 bases and J by 2 bases, with 10 bases left in between. Germline CDR1 KGHSH, CDR2 LQKENI. This CDR3 is 14 amino acids long. CDR3: CASSPAGDQETQYF. CDR3 nucleotides: TGTGCCAGCTCACCCGCCGGGGATCAAGAGACCCAGTACTTC.

This rearrangement joins TRBV11-2 to TRBJ2-5, with TRBD2 matching over 13 bases. Trimming cost V 7 bases and J 7 bases; bases outside gene matches: 6. Germline values: CDR1 SGHAT, CDR2 FQNNGV. This CDR3 has 14 amino acids. CDR3: CASTQLAGGATQYF. The CDR3 bases are TGTGCCAGCACCCAACTAGCGGGGGGGGCGACCCAGTACTTC.

This clone was seen many times. The chain is built from TRBV12-5 and TRBJ1-1; 9 nucleotides match TRBD1. This CDR3 is 13 amino acids long. Germline trimming cut 5 bases from V and 5 bases from J; bases unmatched to any gene: 3. CDR1 is LGHNT and CDR2 is FRNRAP in the germline V gene. The CDR3 nucleotides are TGTGCTAGTGGTCCCGGACAGGGGACTGAAGCTTTCTTT. Its translation: CASGPGQGTEAFF.

This clone showed up just once. The chain uses TRBV5-1 and TRBJ2-1; unclear D gene. The V gene lost 4 bases and the J gene lost 0 bases, with 11 bases spanning the gap. Germline V gene lookup returns CDR1 SGHRS and CDR2 YFSETQ. CDR3 length: 15 residues. The CDR3 protein is CASSATHSSYNEQFF. The CDR3 DNA follows: TGCGCCAGCAGCGCCACCCACAGCTCCTACAATGAGCAGTTCTTC.

This clone has a handful of counts. This sequence joins TRBV7-9 and TRBJ1-3; possibly TRBD1 for D (5 bases). CDR1 and CDR2 from the germline V gene are SEHNR and FQNEAQ (reference sequence). The CDR3 length is 17 residues. Trimming left V 4 bases short and J 2 bases short, with 18 bases between. CDR3 amino acids: CASSSQYVQETGNTIYF. CDR3 DNA: TGTGCCAGCAGCTCACAATACGTACAGGAGACTGGAAACACCATATATTTT.

CDR3 nucleotides: TGTGCCAGCAGCCGAGACAGGGGGAGATTAGCTTTCTTT. Translation: CASSRDRGRLAFF. The chain carries TRBV5-6 and TRBJ1-1; 9 bases are a match to TRBD1. The CDR3 has 13 amino acids. The ends lost 4 bases at V and 10 bases at J; junction bases unmatched: 8. From germline, CDR1 is SGHDT and CDR2 YYEEEE.

The genes are TRBV9 and TRBJ1-1; 11 bases map to TRBD1. V shed 0 bases and J 10 bases; nucleotides not matched to a gene: 8. The germline CDR1 and CDR2 sequences are SGDLS and YYNGEE. The CDR3 sequence is 15 residues long. The CDR3 sequence: CASSVAGDRGEGAFF. CDR3 nucleotides: TGTGCCAGCAGCGTAGCCGGGGACAGGGGGGAGGGAGCTTTCTTT.

The rearrangement uses TRBV14 and TRBJ1-1, with TRBD1 matching 8 bases. Trimming took 4 bases from V and 8 from J; bases not matched to a gene: 9. The CDR3 is 14 residues long. CDR1 and CDR2 (germline): SGHDN, FVKESK. CDR3 nucleotide sequence: TGTGCCAGCAGCCCTACCTGGACAGGGAACGAAGCTTTCTTT. Amino acid sequence: CASSPTWTGNEAFF.

The CDR3 DNA reads as TGTGCCAGCAGCGTTGGGGCAGAGGCTAACTATGGCTACACCTTC. This translates into CASSVGAEANYGYTF. This rearrangement joins TRBV9 to TRBJ1-2, with D tentatively TRBD1 (5 bases). V lost 2 bases and J 0 bases, leaving 11 bases between the germline ends. Germline V gene data show CDR1 as SGDLS and CDR2 as YYNGEE. The CDR3 contains 15 residues.

The chain links TRBV19 to TRBJ1-2, with D hard to call. V was cut by 1 base and J by 2 bases, with 5 bases left in between. Germline CDR1 is LNHDA and CDR2 is SQIVND (reference sequence). The CDR3 runs to 13 residues. For the CDR3, the DNA is TGTGCCAGTAGTATAGCCCTCAACTATGGCTACACCTTC. Its translation: CASSIALNYGYTF.

The rearrangement uses TRBV7-8 and TRBJ2-1, with 9 bases identical to TRBD2. Germline V lookup: CDR1 SGHVS, CDR2 FQNEAQ. The CDR3 runs 15 residues. V shed 4 bases, J shed 4 bases, and the junction held 5 bases outside the gene matches. CDR3 DNA sequence: TGTGCCAGCAGCTCGACTAGCGGTTCATACAATGAGCAGTTCTTC. Amino acid sequence: CASSSTSGSYNEQFF.

The chain couples TRBV18 to TRBJ2-2, with D unclear. The V and J ends lost 3 bases and 0 bases respectively, with 2 bases between them. The germline CDR1 and CDR2 sequences are KGHSH and LQKENI. CDR3 length equals 13 residues. CDR3 residues: CASSPSNTGELFF. In DNA, the CDR3 is TGTGCCAGCTCACCCTCGAACACCGGGGAGCTGTTTTTT.

V and J are TRBV19 and TRBJ1-2; TRBD1 might be the D (6 bases). CDR3 length: 18 amino acids. Trimming removed 4 bases from V and 2 bases from J, with 23 bases in between. Per the germline V gene, CDR1 is LNHDA and CDR2 is SQIVND (reference sequence). CDR3 in DNA: TGTGCCAGTAGTAGCCACTCCGGGACAACTCCCCGAAACTATGGCTACACCTTC. This translates into CASSSHSGTTPRNYGYTF.

The CDR3 sequence: CASSLSNQRGLDNSPLHF. In DNA, the CDR3 is TGTGCCAGCAGTTTATCGAATCAGAGGGGGTTGGATAATTCACCCCTCCACTTT. The gene calls are TRBV27 and TRBJ1-6; tentative D call: TRBD1 (6 bases). Trimming left V 0 bases short and J 5 bases short, with 17 bases between. Germline V gives CDR1 MNHEY, CDR2 SMNVEV (reference sequence). This CDR3 is built from 18 residues.